This entry lists 3 T cell receptor beta chains sequenced from one sample in a study of cytomegalovirus exposure and HLA in healthy donors. Primers for the PCR totalled 60 Vbeta and 13 Jbeta. The assay was immunoSEQ multiplex PCR, and TCRdb's table has in-frame clones only and misses some. The data hold tens of thousands of clones, with around 80% observed a single time. Sequencing was carried out using PBMCs. The receptor source for this set is a male donor in good health and CMV-seronegative.

The V gene is TRBV7-9, the J gene TRBJ2-1, with 13 bases lining up with TRBD2. Losses at the gene ends were 5 bases for V and 7 bases for J; bases not matched to a gene: 5. Germline V gene lookup returns CDR1 SEHNR and CDR2 FQNEAQ (reference sequence). The CDR3 length is 15 residues. CDR3 sequence (DNA): TGTGCCAGCAGCCCCGGGACTAGCGGGAATAATGAGCAGTTCTTC. Encoded protein: CASSPGTSGNNEQFF.

V gene TRBV6-1 combines with J gene TRBJ1-1, with a tentative D call TRBD1 (5 bases). V gave up 5 bases and J gave up 10 bases, with 17 bases separating them. The CDR3 sequence is 13 residues long. Germline V CDR1 and CDR2: MNHNS, SASEGT. The CDR3 nucleotides are TGTGCCAGCAGTACCACCGGGGCGGGGGGAGCTTTCTTT. It codes for CASSTTGAGGAFF.

The J gene is TRBJ2-7, the V gene TRBV6-6, with 10 nucleotides matching TRBD2. In germline, CDR1 is MNHNY, CDR2 SVGAGI (reference sequence). The CDR3 runs 15 residues. The V segment lost 6 bases and the J segment 0 bases; nucleotides outside the gene matches: 5. CDR3 sequence: CASSLAGAPSYEQYF. The CDR3 region has the DNA TGTGCCAGCAGCCTAGCGGGGGCCCCCTCCTACGAGCAGTACTTC.